The next 24 T cell receptor beta chains were all read from a single sample in a study of T cell repertoires in cytomegalovirus infection. TCRdb re-called the reads through MiXCR, storing one row per CDR3 protein. The sample holds about 530,000 distinct CDR3 sequences, about 26% seen once. Sequencing was performed on PBMCs. The origin of the receptors is a human donor in good health (CMV status not recorded). Some clones in this sample may be carry-over from other donors' samples.

V is TRBV6-2 or TRBV6-3 and J is TRBJ1-1, with D uncertain. The germline gives CDR1 MNHEY, CDR2 SVGEGT. There are 15 residues in the CDR3. V lost 2 bases, J lost 2 bases, and 12 bases lay in between. The CDR3 sequence is CASSYDGPSNTEAFF. The CDR3 DNA follows: TGTGCCAGCAGTTACGACGGCCCCTCCAACACTGAAGCTTTCTTT.

This clonotype has more than one count but fewer than ten. The chain couples TRBV6-1 to TRBJ2-3; no reliable D call. The V end lost 0 bases, the J end lost 0 bases, and 4 bases lay between the germline ends. The CDR3 has 14 residues. Germline values: CDR1 MNHNS, CDR2 SASEGT. DNA for the CDR3: TGTGCCAGCAGTGAAGCCCCCAGCACAGATACGCAGTATTTT. Translated: CASSEAPSTDTQYF.

This clonotype occurred a few times. The chain is built from TRBV19 and TRBJ2-1, with 10 bases matching TRBD2. Germline V gene sequence: CDR1 LNHDA, CDR2 SQIVND (reference sequence). The trim removed 6 bases at V and 3 bases at J, leaving 8 bases unmatched. This CDR3 is built from 16 residues. The CDR3 protein is CASRPPGLAIYNEQFF. In DNA form, the CDR3 reads TGTGCCAGTAGACCGCCGGGACTAGCGATCTACAATGAGCAGTTCTTC.

This clonotype was observed many times. V is TRBV7-2 and J is TRBJ1-1, with D unclear. This CDR3 is built from 13 residues. The V gene's germline CDR1 is SGHTA and CDR2 FQGNSA. V lost 4 bases to trimming and J lost 0 bases, with 6 bases between them. CDR3 loop: CASSSAVNTEAFF. DNA for the CDR3: TGTGCCAGCAGCTCGGCCGTGAACACTGAAGCTTTCTTT. Based on the CDR3 plus reference TRBV7-2 and TRBJ1-1, the full variable domain is GAGVSQSPSNKVTEKGKDVELRCDPISGHTALYWYRQSLGQGLEFLIYFQGNSAPDKSGLPSDRFSAERTGGSVSTLTIQRTQQEDSAVYLCASSSAVNTEAFFGQGTRLTVV.

The chain recombines TRBV12-3 or TRBV12-4 with TRBJ1-3; 7 bases align to TRBD1. The CDR3 has 14 amino acids. J was trimmed by 2 bases and V by 7 bases; bases with no gene match: 5. The DNA for the CDR3 is TGTGCCAGCAATCCGACAGGGACTGGAAACACCATATATTTT. It translates to CASNPTGTGNTIYF.

The table lists this clonotype with a few counts. The chain links TRBV20-1 to TRBJ1-5; D is undetermined. Deletions cut 2 bases from V and 2 bases from J, with 7 bases between. This CDR3 region has 13 residues. Germline loops: CDR1 DFQATT, CDR2 SNEGSKA (reference sequence). This CDR3 reads CSARLGGNQPQHF. The DNA for the CDR3 is TGCAGTGCTAGATTAGGAGGCAATCAGCCCCAGCATTTT.

The rearrangement joins TRBV28 to TRBJ1-4; TRBD1 aligns across 11 bases. Germline assignment: CDR1 MDHEN and CDR2 SYDVKM. This CDR3 has 15 residues. Trimming removed 6 bases from V and 4 bases from J; junction bases left unmatched: 4. CDR3 coding DNA: TGTGCCAGCAGGCCGGGACAGGGGGTTAATGAAAAACTGTTTTTT. It yields the protein CASRPGQGVNEKLFF.

This clonotype was seen a few times. The chain joins TRBV5-1 to TRBJ2-7; D may be TRBD1 (6 bases). CDR1 and CDR2 (germline): SGHRS, YFSETQ. V was cut by 3 bases and J by 5 bases, with 24 bases left in between. The CDR3 has 17 amino acids. CDR3 sequence reads: CASSSGTPGHSDDEQYF. Here the CDR3 DNA reads TGCGCCAGCAGCTCAGGTACACCGGGACATTCTGACGACGAGCAGTACTTC.

The V and J genes are TRBV12-5 and TRBJ1-1; maybe TRBD1 (5 bases). This CDR3 has 14 residues. Between the trimmed V and J ends, which lost 6 bases and 5 bases, there was a span of 16 bases. Germline-derived CDR1 and CDR2 are LGHNT and FRNRAP. In DNA, the CDR3 is TGTGCTAGTGGAACCCATCCCGGGGGTACTGAAGCTTTCTTT. Translating it yields CASGTHPGGTEAFF.

This clonotype was picked up a small number of times. V is TRBV10-3 and J is TRBJ1-1; no firm D call. The V end was cut by 0 bases, the J end by 5 bases, with 13 bases between. Germline CDR1 reads ENHRY; CDR2 reads SYGVKD. This CDR3 is 15 amino acids long. The CDR3 DNA follows: TGTGCCATCAGTGAGTCGGGTGCAGCGATGACTGAAGCTTTCTTT. This sequence encodes CAISESGAAMTEAFF.

V is TRBV28 and J is TRBJ2-1; 8 bases fit TRBD2. The V gene's germline CDR1 is MDHEN and CDR2 SYDVKM. V was pared by 3 bases and J by 3 bases, with 4 bases of the junction left unmatched. There are 15 residues in the CDR3. CDR3 sequence (DNA): TGTGCCAGCAGTTTCGGAGCGGGAGTCTACAATGAGCAGTTCTTC. Its translation is CASSFGAGVYNEQFF.

This clonotype was seen a handful of times. The chain combines TRBV6-2 or TRBV6-3 with TRBJ1-5, with 7 bases lining up with TRBD1. The ends lost 0 bases at V and 4 bases at J; junction bases unmatched: 0. The CDR3 is 14 residues long. Per germline, CDR1 MNHEY and CDR2 SVGEGT. The CDR3 nucleotides read TGTGCCAGCAGTTACTCCAGGGGGAATCAGCCCCAGCATTTT. Protein product: CASSYSRGNQPQHF.

This clonotype appeared a few times. V usage is TRBV4-1 and J usage is TRBJ1-2; weak D call: TRBD1 (6 bases). Trimming pared 0 bases from V and 7 bases from J, leaving 12 bases between. The V gene's germline CDR1 is MGHRA and CDR2 YSYEKL. The CDR3 loop spans 14 amino acids. CDR3 nucleotides: TGCGCCAGCAGCCAAGAACGGGGGGGCGGTGGCTACACCTTC. Amino acid sequence: CASSQERGGGGYTF.

V is TRBV5-1 and J is TRBJ1-1; 7 bases match TRBD1. This CDR3 has 15 amino acids. Trimming cost V 4 bases and J 0 bases; bases outside gene matches: 6. Germline V lookup: CDR1 SGHRS, CDR2 YFSETQ. For the CDR3, the DNA is TGCGCCAGCAGCCCGTCGGGACAGCTGAACACTGAAGCTTTCTTT. This translates into CASSPSGQLNTEAFF.

There are a few counts of this clonotype. The rearrangement uses TRBV24-1 and TRBJ2-1; TRBD1 or TRBD2 may be the D gene (5 bases each). Trimming pared 2 bases from V and 9 bases from J, leaving 7 bases between. CDR1 and CDR2 (germline): KGHDR, SFDVKD. The CDR3 has 12 residues. The CDR3 here is CATSDWGIEQFF. CDR3 sequence (DNA): TGTGCCACCAGTGATTGGGGGATTGAGCAGTTCTTC.

This clonotype was detected only a few times. The chain recombines TRBV6-1 with TRBJ2-7; D gene ambiguous. V was shortened by 7 bases and J by 3 bases, with 19 bases between the two germline ends. The length of the CDR3 is 15 residues. Germline V gene lookup returns CDR1 MNHNS and CDR2 SASEGT. The CDR3 DNA sequence: TGTGCCAGCAACCTTTATAAGGACGGATTCTACGAGCAGTACGTC. This translates into CASNLYKDGFYEQYV.

Only a few counts were recorded for this clonotype. The chain uses TRBV27 and TRBJ2-7; maybe TRBD2 (6 bases). There are 14 residues in the CDR3. Germline V CDR1 and CDR2: MNHEY, SMNVEV (reference sequence). V dropped 5 bases and J dropped 5 bases, with 16 bases sitting between them. DNA for the CDR3: TGTGCCAGCAGTAAGACTAGGGCACACGACGAGCAGTACTTC. The encoded protein is CASSKTRAHDEQYF.

The J gene is TRBJ1-2, the V gene TRBV4-3, with 7 bases matching TRBD1. The germline V gene has CDR1 LGHNA and CDR2 YSLEER. V lost 0 bases and J lost 3; bases outside the gene matches: 4. The CDR3 has 15 residues. CDR3 residues: CASSQERDSYYGYTF. As DNA, the CDR3 is TGCGCCAGCAGCCAAGAACGGGACAGCTACTATGGCTACACCTTC.

The table lists this clonotype with many counts. The chain combines TRBV12-3 or TRBV12-4 with TRBJ2-1; maybe TRBD2 (6 bases). This CDR3 is 13 amino acids long. Trimming shortened V by 6 bases and J by 15 bases, and 21 bases separated the two germline ends. In DNA form, the CDR3 reads TGTGCCAGCAGCCCGAGTGGAGGGGACTCCAGGTTCTTC. Translated, it gives CASSPSGGDSRFF.

The V gene is TRBV28, the J gene TRBJ2-3, with D possibly TRBD2 on 6 matching bases. The V end lost 6 bases, the J end lost 4 bases, and 17 bases lay between the germline ends. The CDR3 length is 15 residues. CDR1 MDHEN and CDR2 SYDVKM come from the germline V gene. The CDR3 is CASRGGTLGADTQYF. Here the CDR3 DNA reads TGTGCCAGCAGGGGCGGGACCCTCGGGGCAGATACGCAGTATTTT. Full variable domain (outside the CDR3, taken from reference TRBV28 and TRBJ2-3): DVKVTQSSRYLVKRTGEKVFLECVQDMDHENMFWYRQDPGLGLRLIYFSYDVKMKEKGDIPEGYSVSREKKERFSLILESASTNQTSMYLCASRGGTLGADTQYFGPGTRLTVL.

This clonotype has a handful of counts. This chain connects TRBV12-3 or TRBV12-4 to TRBJ1-4, with 11 bases aligning to TRBD1. The CDR3 loop spans 15 amino acids. Germline trimming cut 1 base from V and 8 bases from J; bases unmatched to any gene: 3. CDR3 DNA: TGTGCCAGCAGTTTAGACGGGACAGGGGGAGAAAAACTGTTTTTT. It encodes CASSLDGTGGEKLFF.

The chain has TRBV28 and TRBJ1-2; no definite D call. This CDR3 is 13 amino acids long. The germline V gene has CDR1 MDHEN and CDR2 SYDVKM. With 7 bases removed from V and 5 bases from J, the gap between germline ends came to 14 bases. The CDR3 bases are TGTGCCAGCACCGGATTGGCCCCATATGGCTACACCTTC. Translating it yields CASTGLAPYGYTF.

This clonotype was counted many times. The genes are TRBV7-2 and TRBJ2-3; the D call may be TRBD1 or TRBD2 (5 bases each). The V gene lost 1 base and the J gene lost 1 base, with 9 bases spanning the gap. The CDR3 runs to 15 residues. Germline-derived CDR1 and CDR2 are SGHTA and FQGNSA. The CDR3 reads CASSLVGDGTDTQYF. The CDR3 DNA sequence: TGTGCCAGCAGCTTAGTAGGGGACGGCACAGATACGCAGTATTTT.

The V and J genes are TRBV20-1 and TRBJ1-5; D is ambiguous. This CDR3 has 12 residues. Germline V lookup: CDR1 DFQATT, CDR2 SNEGSKA (reference sequence). V was clipped by 3 bases and J by 4 bases, with 7 bases between them. The CDR3 is CSARPGNQPQHF. CDR3 sequence (DNA): TGCAGTGCTAGGCCCGGGAATCAGCCCCAGCATTTT.